This T cell receptor (beta chain) was sequenced for a study of cytomegalovirus exposure and HLA in healthy donors. Study-wide background: Of a few hundred genotyped donors, more than 65% grouped in the Caucasian-associated ancestry cluster.

13 Jbeta primers and 60 Vbeta primers were used for the PCR. Clones were sequenced by immunoSEQ multiplex PCR, and TCRdb holds only the in-frame ones, with some missing. The sample records approximately 110,000 clones, over 75% being singletons. This clone was observed a handful of times. Antigen unknown. Study findings and constraints: Sequencing depth across donors, presence/absence analyses assumed, was roughly uniform.

Germline lookup yields CDR1 SGHRS and CDR2 YFSETQ. The CDR3 spans 15 residues. V lost 1 base, J lost 6 bases, and 7 bases stayed unmatched. Sequencing was carried out using PBMCs. This clonotype was sampled from a woman aged 40 to 50 in good health and CMV-seropositive. The V gene is TRBV5-1, the J gene TRBJ2-1; 7 bases are a match to TRBD2. CDR3 sequence (DNA): TGCGCCAGCAGCTTGAGGCCGGGAGGCGGCAATGAGCAGTTCTTC. Translating it yields CASSLRPGGGNEQFF.